What follows is one T cell receptor beta chain and its context. Its matching antigen is unknown. Per the germline V gene, CDR1 is MNHEY and CDR2 is SVGAGI. V was trimmed by 5 bases and J by 1 base, leaving 13 bases between them. This CDR3 is built from 15 residues. The source of the sample is a study of graft-versus-host responses after intestinal transplantation. Across the whole study: Isolated intestinal, liver-intestinal, or multivisceral transplants were what recipients had. Induction using anti-thymocyte globulin, followed by tacrolimus and steroids for 2 to 4 years, was given to all recipients.

Sequencing used immunoSEQ multiplex PCR; TCRdb keeps in-frame clones, though not all of them. This table holds tens of thousands of clones, roughly four fifths found once. Whole-study results and caveats: Allografts of one patient group, those with graft-donor T cell macrochimerism, had high graft-versus-host to host-versus-graft clonal ratios. There were GvH clones found in recipient marrow, and some of them appeared first in ileum or blood.

The chain uses TRBV6-5 and TRBJ2-3; a possible D gene is TRBD1 (6 bases). The sequence was collected from a human donor who received an intestinal transplant. This specimen was unstimulated CD8+ T cells sorted from spleen or lymph node cells, taken before intestinal transplant. The CDR3 is CASSPPRTGTDTQYF. The CDR3, as DNA: TGTGCCAGCAGTCCCCCCAGGACAGGCACAGATACGCAGTATTTT.